This TCR beta chain is from a study of T cells in Graves' hyperthyroidism and ophthalmopathy (dated by TCRdb to between 2017 and 2020). Some background on the complete study: Peripheral blood samples were taken at the time of initial diagnosis, prior to any treatment. A discovery cohort of around 98 patients, approximately 45 with Graves' ophthalmopathy and 57 with stable Graves' hyperthyroidism, was used to find distinguishing TCR V-J signatures. Prospective prediction of ophthalmopathy was tested in an independent validation cohort consisting of 18 hyperthyroidism patients and 17 patients who later progressed to ophthalmopathy. The roughly 91 discovery patients were randomly divided into training and test sets at a 7:3 ratio. The study also compared thyroid tissue and blood T-cell repertoires from about 6 Graves' hyperthyroidism patients. Following sampling, methimazole starting at 30 mg daily was given to hyperthyroidism patients, and high-dose intravenous methylprednisolone was given to ophthalmopathy patients. The paper reports TCR Vbeta CDR3 sequencing of roughly 140 peripheral blood samples: around 41 ophthalmopathy, about 75 hyperthyroidism and some 17 progressor patients.

A patient counted as having stable Graves' hyperthyroidism if no progression to ophthalmopathy occurred over 18 months of follow-up. Hyperthyroidism patients were aged 18 to 65 years and newly diagnosed, with disease duration of less than 2 months. The study excluded patients with uncontrolled infections, other autoimmune diseases, pregnancy or lactation. Diagnoses were based on clinical symptoms, serum thyroxine and TRAb, thyroid ultrasound and orbital computed tomography. PBMCs were separated from 8 to 10 ml of fresh peripheral blood using Ficoll-Paque density gradient centrifugation. Total RNA was extracted with Trizol reagent, and quality was checked on an Agilent 2100 Bioanalyzer. General study outcomes and caveats: In validation, progression to ophthalmopathy was predicted by the model with almost 71% sensitivity and 72.22% specificity, a median of about 6.8 months before onset. No statistical method was used to set the sample size in advance, and investigators knew the group allocation. Most expanded thyroid clonotypes (frequency above 0.001) were also detected in blood, suggesting blood repertoires may reflect thyroid immune responses. A model built on a 13 V-J signature distinguished ophthalmopathy from stable hyperthyroidism, reaching roughly 88% sensitivity and about 81% specificity in cross-validation and 80%/75% in testing.

Measured from the cysteine to the phenylalanine, the CDR3 is 16 residues long. Only the CDR3 DNA is retained, 48 bases long and in frame from the first base. The germline V gene provides CDR1 MGHRA and CDR2 YSYEKL. Cut back by 1 base and 0 bases, the V and J ends lie 10 bases apart. The TCR beta CDR3 regions were amplified from the RNA transcripts. For the first round of RT-PCR on the TCR CDR3, the HTBI primer set was used together with the Qiagen OneStep RT-PCR kit. The libraries were constructed in a second round of multiplex PCR and then size-selected and purified. The libraries were sequenced on an Illumina HiSeq2000 using paired-end 100 bp reads. From the authors' description of their analysis: SOAPnuke was used to process the raw data, throwing out any read that contained adapters or uncalled bases, had a mean Phred below 15, or lacked an exact constant-primer or identifier match. High-quality paired reads were merged with COPE v1.2.5, and unique nucleotide sequences were defined as clonotypes. MiTCR v1.1 was used to align the clonotypes against IMGT TRBV, TRBD and TRBJ reference segments. Analysis was restricted to V-J combinations with a frequency above 0.0001, which covered 98% to 99.2% of repertoires. The TCS score was defined as the ratio of F50 (clonal expansion) to E x V (chaos), calculated using BLOSUM62-based TCRdist between CDR3 peptides within each V-J. Welch's t-statistics and random forest reduced around 550 V-J features to around 14, which were used in a naive Bayes classifier (R e1071). TCRdb applied fastp at Q25 and MiXCR to the public reads, then kept only in-frame beta chains. Under each unique CDR3 protein, matching rows form one entry showing the most common genes and DNA. TCRdb's processing, not the authors', yielded these V and J calls. This sample lists 380,000 or so distinct CDR3 sequences; 19% were detected once. The leading ten clones occupy 3.7% of the sample.

Comment on this clonotype: Which antigen it targets is not known. No quality values exist for individual bases; no much larger clone is one base distant.

The rearranged segments are TRBV4-1 and TRBJ1-3, with no confident D gene call. The sequencing input was blood. This clonotype was sampled from a young woman with Graves' hyperthyroidism. The base sequence is TGCGCCAGCAGCCAAGTGTTCCCGGACTCTGGAAACACCATATATTTT. Translation gives CASSQVFPDSGNTIYF.